The source of this T cell receptor beta chain is a study of blood T cell repertoires in COVID-19. CDR1 is MDHEN and CDR2 is SYDVKM in the germline V gene. With 2 bases removed from V and 4 bases from J, the gap between germline ends came to 12 bases. The CDR3 is made up of 15 amino acids. Clones were read by immunoSEQ multiplex PCR, and TCRdb kept only the in-frame ones, dropping some. The profile shows 300,000 to 400,000 clones, around nine tenths of them singletons. The rearrangement joins TRBV28 to TRBJ2-1; D gene uncertain. The TCR comes from a human donor in a cohort sampled during active COVID-19. The sequenced material came from peripheral blood. In DNA form, the CDR3 reads TGTGCCAGCAGTTTAAGGAGAGTCGGGTACAATGAGCAGTTCTTC. Protein product: CASSLRRVGYNEQFF.